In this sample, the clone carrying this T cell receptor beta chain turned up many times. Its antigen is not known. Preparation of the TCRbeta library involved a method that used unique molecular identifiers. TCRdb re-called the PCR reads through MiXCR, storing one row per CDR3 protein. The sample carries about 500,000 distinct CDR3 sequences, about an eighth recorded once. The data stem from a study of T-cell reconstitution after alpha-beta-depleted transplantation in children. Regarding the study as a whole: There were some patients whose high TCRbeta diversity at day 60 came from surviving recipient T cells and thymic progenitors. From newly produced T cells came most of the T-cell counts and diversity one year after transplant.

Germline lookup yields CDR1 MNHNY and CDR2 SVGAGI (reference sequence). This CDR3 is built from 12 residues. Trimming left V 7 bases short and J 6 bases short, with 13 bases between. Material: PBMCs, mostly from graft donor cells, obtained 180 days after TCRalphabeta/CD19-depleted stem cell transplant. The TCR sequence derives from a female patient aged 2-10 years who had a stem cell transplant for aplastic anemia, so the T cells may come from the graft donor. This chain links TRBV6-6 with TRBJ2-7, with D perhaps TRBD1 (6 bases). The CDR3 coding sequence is TGTGCCAGCAATAAACAGGGTGGCGAGCAGTACTTC. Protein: CASNKQGGEQYF.